These 31 T cell receptor beta chains came from one sample sequenced in a study of blood T cells in healthy people across ages. A sample-barcoded 5' primer and a J-beta primer mix were used in a second PCR of about 7 to 12 cycles. TCRdb passed the 5' RACE reads through MiXCR, listing each CDR3 protein once. The sample gives more than 650,000 distinct CDR3 sequences, roughly 20% of which show up once; about 20% is in the top ten. Sequencing used blood. The receptor set was obtained from a man between 65 and 85 years old in good health.

A word on this clonotype: At one boundary the junction diverges from the germline segment, which might be a read error. V usage is TRBV12-3 or TRBV12-4 and J usage is TRBJ2-3; D unclear. This CDR3 is 11 amino acids long. The CDR3 sequence is CATSFTDTQYF. The CDR3 DNA is TGTGCCACCAGTTTCACAGATACGCAGTATTTT.

The CDR3 nucleotides read TGCGCCAGCAGCCAACCCCTAGCGGGGGTTGGGGAGACCCAGTACTTC. Translated, it gives CASSQPLAGVGETQYF. The chain uses TRBV4-1 and TRBJ2-7, with 10 bases identical to TRBD2. The J call is uncertain, as TRBJ2-5 better fits the DNA end. Germline values: CDR1 MGHRA, CDR2 YSYEKL. The CDR3 is 16 residues long.

The genes are TRBV12-3 or TRBV12-4 and TRBJ2-5, with 8 nucleotides matching TRBD2. The CDR3 has 13 residues. V shed 6 bases, J shed 1 base, and the junction held 1 base outside the gene matches. The CDR3 sequence: CASRRGAQETQYF. Here the CDR3 DNA reads TGTGCCAGCAGGCGGGGGGCCCAAGAGACCCAGTACTTC.

This clonotype was seen more than once but under ten times. This chain connects TRBV7-2 to TRBJ2-7; D tentatively fits TRBD1 or TRBD2 (6 bases each). V was trimmed by 3 bases and J by 7 bases, leaving 16 bases between them. The CDR3 totals 14 residues. Looked up from germline, CDR1 is SGHTA and CDR2 is FQGNSA. CDR3 amino acids: CASSLSGADVEQYF. The CDR3 coding sequence is TGTGCCAGCAGCTTGTCGGGGGCCGACGTGGAGCAGTACTTC. The variable domain in full, completed from reference TRBV7-2 and TRBJ2-7, reads GAGVSQSPSNKVTEKGKDVELRCDPISGHTALYWYRQSLGQGLEFLIYFQGNSAPDKSGLPSDRFSAERTGGSVSTLTIQRTQQEDSAVYLCASSLSGADVEQYFGPGTRLTVT.

This clonotype was seen only a few times. J is TRBJ2-3 and V is TRBV6-1, with D tentatively TRBD2 (6 bases). The CDR3 is 17 residues long. With 2 bases removed from V and 0 bases from J, the gap between germline ends came to 15 bases. CDR1 and CDR2 (germline): MNHNS, SASEGT. The CDR3 here is CASSELSGTDSTDTQYF. The CDR3 DNA follows: TGTGCCAGCAGTGAATTATCCGGGACTGACAGCACAGATACGCAGTATTTT.

J is TRBJ1-3 and V is TRBV9; D is uncertain. V was cut by 0 bases and J by 0 bases, with 16 bases left in between. In germline, CDR1 is SGDLS, CDR2 YYNGEE. The CDR3 runs 18 residues. The CDR3: CASSVALPGIGSGNTIYF. The CDR3 DNA reads as TGTGCCAGCAGCGTAGCTCTCCCGGGGATAGGCTCTGGAAACACCATATATTTT.

The genes are TRBV5-1 and TRBJ2-2; D may be TRBD2 (7 bases). The CDR3 is 16 residues long. Germline V gene data show CDR1 as SGHRS and CDR2 as YFSETQ. V lost 5 bases, J lost 2 bases, and 16 bases lay in between. This CDR3 reads CASRGASGTNTGELFF. CDR3 coding DNA: TGCGCCAGCAGGGGGGCTAGCGGAACCAACACCGGGGAGCTGTTTTTT. Based on the CDR3 plus reference TRBV5-1 and TRBJ2-2, the full variable domain is KAGVTQTPRYLIKTRGQQVTLSCSPISGHRSVSWYQQTPGQGLQFLFEYFSETQRNKGNFPGRFSGRQFSNSRSEMNVSTLELGDSALYLCASRGASGTNTGELFFGEGSRLTVL.

The chain uses TRBV29-1 and TRBJ2-7; no firm D call. CDR3 length equals 12 residues. The ends were cut back, 7 bases at V and 5 bases at J, with 15 bases in the middle. Looked up from germline, CDR1 is SQVTM and CDR2 is ANQGSEA. CDR3 loop: CSAEVVLHEQYF. In DNA form, the CDR3 reads TGCAGCGCCGAAGTGGTTCTCCACGAGCAGTACTTC.

This clonotype was found a few times. This chain joins TRBV11-1 and TRBJ2-1; D is possibly TRBD2 (5 bases). Germline CDR1 reads SGHAT; CDR2 reads FQDESV (reference sequence). The length of the CDR3 is 14 residues. The germline V and J ends were trimmed by 3 bases and 5 bases, with 11 bases remaining between them. For the CDR3, the DNA is TGTGCCAGCAGCTTTGGCGGAGGCCACAATGAGCAGTTCTTC. The encoded protein is CASSFGGGHNEQFF.

The J gene is TRBJ2-5, the V gene TRBV11-2; 8 bases fit TRBD1. This CDR3 comprises 15 residues. Germline V CDR1 and CDR2: SGHAT, FQNNGV. V gave up 5 bases and J gave up 5 bases; unmatched junction bases: 10. CDR3: CASSISGGEGETQYF. The CDR3 bases are TGTGCCAGCAGCATATCAGGGGGCGAGGGGGAGACCCAGTACTTC.

The chain employs TRBV20-1 and TRBJ1-3; D unclear. This CDR3 region has 17 residues. Trimming cost V 6 bases and J 0 bases, with 21 bases left between them. CDR1 and CDR2 (germline): DFQATT, SNEGSKA (reference sequence). CDR3 sequence: CSAQFGPGGISGNTIYF. CDR3 coding DNA: TGCAGTGCCCAATTCGGACCGGGAGGGATCTCTGGAAACACCATATATTTT.

This clonotype turned up a few times. The J gene is TRBJ1-2, the V gene TRBV20-1; 9 bases agree with TRBD1. Germline CDR1 is DFQATT and CDR2 is SNEGSKA (reference sequence). V shed 4 bases and J 5 bases; nucleotides not matched to a gene: 2. This CDR3 contains 12 residues. The CDR3, as DNA: TGCAGTGCTAACAGGGGGCCTTATGGCTACACCTTC. Protein: CSANRGPYGYTF.

The rearrangement uses TRBV6-2 or TRBV6-3 and TRBJ1-2, with TRBD1 identical over 11 bases. The J segment lost 7 bases and the V segment lost 6 bases, leaving 4 bases of the junction unmatched. CDR1 MNHEY and CDR2 SVGEGT come from the germline V gene. The CDR3 extends over 13 amino acids. Written as DNA, the CDR3 is TGTGCCAGCAGACCCGGACAGGGGGCTGGCTACACCTTC. The encoded protein is CASRPGQGAGYTF.

Ten or more counts support this clonotype. The chain couples TRBV20-1 to TRBJ2-1; 7 positions agree with TRBD2. V lost 5 bases, J lost 10 bases, and 14 bases stayed unmatched. In germline, CDR1 is DFQATT, CDR2 SNEGSKA (reference sequence). The CDR3 is made up of 14 amino acids. In nucleotides, the CDR3 is TGCAGTGCTCGCGTGGGCGGGAGAACAAAGGAGCAGTTCTTC. Translated, it gives CSARVGGRTKEQFF.

This clonotype has only a few counts. This sequence joins TRBV10-2 and TRBJ2-5, with a tentative D call TRBD1 (7 bases). Trimming shortened V by 4 bases and J by 3 bases, and 15 bases separated the two germline ends. In germline, CDR1 is WSHSY, CDR2 SAAADI. The CDR3 length is 15 residues. CDR3 loop: CASSGLARGEETQYF. For the CDR3, the DNA is TGCGCCAGCAGTGGTTTGGCCAGGGGGGAAGAGACCCAGTACTTC.

This clonotype came up a few times. V and J are TRBV11-2 and TRBJ1-1, with D unresolved. This CDR3 has 14 residues. Trimming left V 3 bases short and J 0 bases short, with 8 bases between. CDR1 SGHAT and CDR2 FQNNGV come from the germline V gene. In DNA form, the CDR3 reads TGTGCCAGCAGCTTCGGGCAATTGAACACTGAAGCTTTCTTT. It yields the protein CASSFGQLNTEAFF.

This clonotype was detected a few times. The genes are TRBV12-3 or TRBV12-4 and TRBJ2-3; tentatively, D is TRBD1 or TRBD2 (5 bases each). The CDR3 contains 16 residues. Between the trimmed V and J ends, which lost 1 base and 2 bases, there was a span of 13 bases. In DNA form, the CDR3 reads TGTGCCAGCAGTTTAGTAACGGGGCCACTCACAGATACGCAGTATTTT. As protein: CASSLVTGPLTDTQYF.

The chain joins TRBV28 to TRBJ2-5; a weak D match, TRBD1 (5 bases). The ends were cut back, 5 bases at V and 5 bases at J, with 15 bases in the middle. Germline-derived CDR1 and CDR2 are MDHEN and SYDVKM. CDR3 length: 14 amino acids. For the CDR3, the DNA is TGTGCCAGCAGTCAGGACACACCCGGCGAGACCCAGTACTTC. Translated, it gives CASSQDTPGETQYF.

The chain joins TRBV12-3 or TRBV12-4 to TRBJ1-1; D possibly corresponds to TRBD1 (6 bases). This CDR3 has 13 amino acids. With 10 bases removed from V and 1 base from J, the gap between germline ends came to 13 bases. In nucleotides, the CDR3 is TGTGCCAACCGGCAGGGGAAGAACACTGAAGCTTTCTTT. Translation gives CANRQGKNTEAFF.

The V and J genes are TRBV7-4 and TRBJ2-1, with a possible D match to TRBD1 (6 bases). CDR3 length equals 16 residues. CDR1 is SGHVT and CDR2 is SQSDAQ in the germline V gene. V lost 1 base and J lost 0, with 10 bases in between. The CDR3 region is CASSLVGDNSYNEQFF. CDR3 DNA: TGTGCCAGCAGCTTAGTAGGGGACAACTCCTACAATGAGCAGTTCTTC.

The rearrangement uses TRBV7-8 and TRBJ2-3; D unclear. The CDR3 sequence is 15 residues long. The V end was cut by 3 bases, the J end by 5 bases, with 15 bases between. Germline CDR1 SGHVS, CDR2 FQNEAQ. CDR3 DNA: TGTGCCAGCAGCTTGAACGCGCCCCCCGGAGATACGCAGTATTTT. It encodes CASSLNAPPGDTQYF.

The chain combines TRBV6-2 or TRBV6-3 with TRBJ2-5; 9 bases are shared with TRBD2. The assigned J gene may be wrong: the sequence end matches TRBJ2-1 better. This CDR3 has 15 amino acids. CDR1 and CDR2 (germline): MNHEY, SVGEGT. The CDR3 coding sequence is TGTGCCAGCACCCTAGTGGGACTAGCAGGTAATGAGCAGTTCTTC. Encoded protein: CASTLVGLAGNEQFF.

Comment on this clonotype: A read error may produce the germline difference seen at one junction end. The J gene is TRBJ2-5, the V gene TRBV28; D not resolved. The CDR3 loop spans 11 amino acids. Looked up from germline, CDR1 is MDHEN and CDR2 is SYDVKM. CDR3 in amino acids: CASGYSPRRFF. The CDR3 nucleotides read TGTGCCAGCGGTTACTCCCCGCGGCGCTTCTTC.

The chain couples TRBV19 to TRBJ2-1, with TRBD1 matching over 10 bases. Unmatched junction bases numbered 11, after V lost 9 bases and J lost 0 bases. This CDR3 region has 17 residues. Germline assignment: CDR1 LNHDA and CDR2 SQIVND (reference sequence). DNA of the CDR3: TGTGCCAGCCATCCCGGGACAGGGGCTCCCTCCTACAATGAGCAGTTCTTC. This translates into CASHPGTGAPSYNEQFF.

The genes are TRBV12-3 or TRBV12-4 and TRBJ2-1, with TRBD2 identical over 7 bases. The CDR3 runs to 15 residues. Trimming at V came to 10 bases and at J to 4 bases, leaving 13 bases not matched to a gene. The CDR3: CATLLRAGAYNEQFF. CDR3 DNA: TGTGCCACCCTCCTCCGGGCGGGAGCTTACAATGAGCAGTTCTTC.

The J gene is TRBJ2-5, the V gene TRBV27; no reliable D call. CDR3 length: 14 amino acids. Germline V CDR1 and CDR2: MNHEY, SMNVEV (reference sequence). V was clipped by 3 bases and J by 2 bases, with 10 bases between them. CDR3 bases: TGTGCCAGCAGTTTCGCAGTAAGACAAGAGACCCAGTACTTC. Protein: CASSFAVRQETQYF.

This clonotype was picked up a small number of times. The chain employs TRBV6-6 and TRBJ2-5; TRBD1 matches 7 bases. The junction had 11 bases not matched to a gene; V was cut back by 5 bases and J by 2 bases. The length of the CDR3 is 16 residues. Germline CDR1 is MNHNY and CDR2 is SVGAGI (reference sequence). The CDR3 DNA reads as TGTGCCAGCAGTCGTGAAAGACAGGGATCTCAAGAGACCCAGTACTTC. It yields the protein CASSRERQGSQETQYF.

V usage is TRBV12-3 or TRBV12-4 and J usage is TRBJ2-1; perhaps TRBD2 as D (7 bases). The CDR3 is made up of 15 amino acids. V was clipped by 7 bases and J by 5 bases, with 18 bases between them. The CDR3 DNA is TGTGCCAGCACCCAAAGGGCGGGGGCTAACAATGAGCAGTTCTTC. This translates into CASTQRAGANNEQFF.

This clonotype was found a few times. The DNA for the CDR3 is TGTGCCAGCAGCGTAGATAACAATGAGCAGTTCTTC. Residues: CASSVDNNEQFF. This chain connects TRBV9 to TRBJ2-1, with D hard to call. Germline V CDR1 and CDR2: SGDLS, YYNGEE. The V end lost 0 bases, the J end lost 5 bases, and 3 bases lay between the germline ends. There are 12 residues in the CDR3.

This chain uses TRBV20-1 with TRBJ2-4, with no clear D. The CDR3 length is 13 residues. Germline CDR1 reads DFQATT; CDR2 reads SNEGSKA (reference sequence). V was pared by 2 bases and J by 5 bases, with 10 bases between. DNA of the CDR3: TGCAGTGCTAGATTCAGTGGGCAAAACATTCAGTACTTC. This codes for CSARFSGQNIQYF.

About this clonotype itself: This likely comes from a read error, as the CDR3 has no conserved phenylalanine or tryptophan at its end. The chain joins TRBV7-2 to TRBJ2-1; TRBD2 aligns across 8 bases. The J call may be wrong; the DNA end is better matched by TRBJ2-7. The germline CDR1 and CDR2 sequences are SGHTA and FQGNSA. The CDR3 has 15 residues. CDR3 nucleotides: TGTGCCAGCAGCAGAGGACTAGCAAAGTCCTACGAGCAGTACATC. Translated, it gives CASSRGLAKSYEQYI.